This record concerns one T cell receptor (beta chain) sequence. What it binds is unknown. This sample was included in a study of regulatory T cells in long-lasting Graves disease. Study-wide context: Over 5 years of antithyroid drugs with positive TSH receptor antibodies was taken to mean persistent Graves' disease.

Time point reported: persistent/refractory GD, antithyroid drugs over 5 years with positive TRAb. The TCR library used RNA extracted from PBMCs. Criteria from the American Thyroid Association guidelines were applied to diagnose Graves' disease. Germline V gives CDR1 ENHRY, CDR2 SYGVKD. V was trimmed by 8 bases and J by 0 bases, leaving 14 bases between them. The CDR3 runs to 14 residues. Findings and caveats of the study: Reduced TCR diversity was observed in persistent Graves' patients versus newly diagnosed patients. Preferential use of TRBV28, TRBJ1-2 and TRBJ2-5 was seen in persistent disease.

Combining iRepertoire HTBI primers with Arm-PCR of CDR3 regions, the authors built TCR beta libraries. TCRdb itself ran the multiplex PCR reads through MiXCR, one entry per CDR3 protein. The sample lists 400,000 to 500,000 distinct CDR3 sequences; roughly 23% were seen once. V and J are TRBV10-3 and TRBJ2-7; D ambiguous. This TCR derives from a female donor with Graves disease. The sample in question was peripheral blood mononuclear cells (PBMCs), obtained when the disease was refractory, from a patient treated with antithyroid drugs. CDR3 in amino acids: CAILGTESSYEQYF. CDR3 nucleotides: TGTGCCATCCTTGGCACGGAGAGCTCCTACGAGCAGTACTTC.